The 13 T cell receptor beta chains below were found in one sample sequenced in a study of control samples from healthy donors and cancer patients. This table comes from immunoSEQ multiplex PCR, and its TCRdb copy is limited to in-frame clones, with some not included. The sample includes roughly 84,000 clones, roughly 91% of them seen just once. Sequenced material: blood. These receptors were obtained from a man in his forties or fifties in good health.

This chain uses TRBV6-4 with TRBJ2-2; 8 nucleotides match TRBD2. The CDR3 sequence is 15 residues long. Per the germline V gene, CDR1 is MRHNA and CDR2 is SNTAGT. V lost 4 bases and J lost 4; bases outside the gene matches: 5. The CDR3 DNA sequence: TGTGCCAGCAGTGCAACTAGCGGATTCACCGGGGAGCTGTTTTTT. Encoded protein: CASSATSGFTGELFF.

This chain joins TRBV2 and TRBJ1-5; 8 bases align to TRBD1. The CDR3 loop spans 14 amino acids. CDR1 SNHLY and CDR2 FYNNEI come from the germline V gene. J lost 3 bases, V lost 5 bases, and 3 bases had no gene match. CDR3 DNA sequence: TGTGCCAGCAGTCTACAGGGGGACAATCAGCCCCAGCATTTT. Its protein product is CASSLQGDNQPQHF.

The chain links TRBV6-5 to TRBJ1-5; D is unresolved. Trimming stripped 5 bases from V and 5 bases from J, with 7 bases between. The germline gives CDR1 MNHEY, CDR2 SVGAGI. This CDR3 is 12 amino acids long. The CDR3 loop reads CASSNGDQPQHF. CDR3 in DNA: TGTGCCAGCAGTAATGGAGATCAGCCCCAGCATTTT.

The J gene is TRBJ1-1, the V gene TRBV5-1; no definite D call. CDR1 is SGHRS, CDR2 YFSETQ, per germline. The V end lost 0 bases, the J end lost 6 bases, and 6 bases lay between the germline ends. CDR3 length: 12 residues. In DNA form, the CDR3 reads TGCGCCAGCAGCTTGGGAGGACCTGAAGCTTTCTTT. Its protein product is CASSLGGPEAFF.

The rearrangement joins TRBV10-1 to TRBJ1-1; 7 positions match TRBD1. V gave up 4 bases and J gave up 7 bases; unmatched junction bases: 6. In germline, CDR1 is WNHNN, CDR2 SYGVQD (reference sequence). The CDR3 length is 13 residues. CDR3 coding DNA: TGCGCCAGCAGTGGCGGGACAGTCAGTGAAGCTTTCTTT. It is translated as CASSGGTVSEAFF.

CDR3 sequence (DNA): TGTGCCAGCAGCTTAGGACAGGGGGAGACCCAGTACTTC. This gives the protein CASSLGQGETQYF. This chain connects TRBV7-9 to TRBJ2-5; 8 nucleotides align to TRBD1. The length of the CDR3 is 13 residues. The V gene end was trimmed by 1 base and the J gene end by 5 bases; junction bases not matched to a gene: 0. CDR1 and CDR2 from the germline V gene are SEHNR and FQNEAQ (reference sequence).

The V and J genes are TRBV24-1 and TRBJ1-1, with TRBD1 matching 8 bases. Per the germline V gene, CDR1 is KGHDR and CDR2 is SFDVKD. Trimming cost V 2 bases and J 3 bases; bases outside gene matches: 7. CDR3 length: 16 residues. The CDR3 sequence is CATSDSTQDRDTEAFF. The CDR3, as DNA: TGTGCCACCAGTGATTCAACTCAGGACAGGGACACTGAAGCTTTCTTT.

The CDR3: CASSSGRNSPLHF. CDR3 nucleotides: TGTGCCAGCAGCTCCGGACGGAATTCACCCCTCCACTTT. The V call is TRBV12-3 or TRBV12-4, the J call TRBJ1-6; no clear D. V lost 6 bases to trimming and J lost 7 bases, with 10 bases between them. CDR3 size: 13 residues.

V gene TRBV6-6 combines with J gene TRBJ1-3; no clear D gene. There are 15 residues in the CDR3. The V end was cut by 8 bases, the J end by 0 bases, with 14 bases between. CDR1 and CDR2 (germline): MNHNY, SVGAGI (reference sequence). The CDR3 sequence: CASVSQLFSGNTIYF. The CDR3 nucleotides are TGTGCCAGCGTATCACAGCTATTCTCTGGAAACACCATATATTTT.

This clone has a handful of counts. This chain links TRBV2 with TRBJ1-5; TRBD1 might be the D (5 bases). The CDR3 consists of 15 residues. CDR1 and CDR2 (germline): SNHLY, FYNNEI. Trimming took off 3 bases at V and 4 bases at J, with 13 bases between the two ends. The DNA for the CDR3 is TGTGCCAGCAGTGAGGGAGGGACCGCAAATCAGCCCCAGCATTTT. Amino acid sequence: CASSEGGTANQPQHF.

CDR3 sequence (DNA): TGCGCCAGCAGCCAGAGGACGAGCGCCTACGAGCAGTACTTC. Residues: CASSQRTSAYEQYF. V usage is TRBV4-3 and J usage is TRBJ2-7; D call uncertain. V was trimmed by 3 bases and J by 2 bases, leaving 11 bases between them. The CDR3 runs to 14 residues. In germline, CDR1 is LGHNA, CDR2 YSLEER.

The rearrangement uses TRBV18 and TRBJ2-1, with 12 nucleotides matching TRBD2. The CDR3 has 15 amino acids. V lost 6 bases, J lost 8 bases, and 8 bases stayed unmatched. The V gene's germline CDR1 is KGHSH and CDR2 LQKENI. In DNA, the CDR3 is TGTGCCAGCTCCCCAAGACTAGCGGGGGCCCATGAGCAGTTCTTC. Translation gives CASSPRLAGAHEQFF.

This chain links TRBV19 with TRBJ1-4, with 10 bases fitting TRBD1. The length of the CDR3 is 13 residues. CDR1 is LNHDA and CDR2 is SQIVND in the germline V gene (reference sequence). V was pared by 11 bases and J by 5 bases, with 5 bases of the junction left unmatched. The DNA of the CDR3 is TGTGCCTCCCGGGACAGGGGAAATGAAAAACTGTTTTTT. As protein: CASRDRGNEKLFF.